This TCR beta chain was profiled in a study of cytomegalovirus exposure and HLA in healthy donors. Study-level background: Among about 179 million T cells, an earlier analysis found 117 million unique TCR beta sequences.

The study ran its PCR with 60 Vbeta and 13 Jbeta primers. Libraries were prepared by immunoSEQ multiplex PCR; TCRdb keeps only in-frame clonotypes and omits some of them. The data contain approximately 220,000 clones, 80% to 90% of them singletons. The germline gives CDR1 LGHNA, CDR2 YNFKEQ. Unmatched junction bases numbered 7, after V lost 3 bases and J lost 4 bases. There are 16 residues in the CDR3. The chain recombines TRBV4-2 with TRBJ1-3, with 9 positions matching TRBD1. Sequenced input: PBMCs. The sequence derives from a man aged 25-45 years in good health and CMV-seronegative. CDR3 sequence: CASSQTGQGFGNTIYF. The CDR3, as DNA: TGTGCCAGCAGCCAGACGGGACAGGGTTTCGGAAACACCATATATTTT.